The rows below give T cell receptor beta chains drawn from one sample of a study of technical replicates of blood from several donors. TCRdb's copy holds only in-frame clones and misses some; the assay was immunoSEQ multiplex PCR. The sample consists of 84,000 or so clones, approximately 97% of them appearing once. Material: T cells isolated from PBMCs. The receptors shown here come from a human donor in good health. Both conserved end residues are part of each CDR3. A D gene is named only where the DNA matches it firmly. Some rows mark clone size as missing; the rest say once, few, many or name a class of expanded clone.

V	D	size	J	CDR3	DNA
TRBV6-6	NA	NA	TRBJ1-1	CASSRNTEAFF	TGTGCCAGCAGCAGAAACACTGAAGCTTTCTTT
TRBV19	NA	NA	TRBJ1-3	CASSTEARNTIYF	TGTGCCAGTAGTACGGAGGCTCGGAACACCATATATTTT
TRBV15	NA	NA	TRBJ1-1	CATSRGASATEAFF	TGTGCCACCAGCAGAGGGGCGTCCGCCACTGAAGCTTTCTTT
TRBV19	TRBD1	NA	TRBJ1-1	CASRTGTMNTEAFF	TGTGCCAGTAGGACAGGGACAATGAACACTGAAGCTTTCTTT
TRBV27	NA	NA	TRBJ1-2	CASSPSGGIYGYTF	TGTGCCAGCAGTCCATCGGGGGGAATCTATGGCTACACCTTC
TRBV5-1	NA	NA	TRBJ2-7	CASSLEAGFYEQYF	TGCGCCAGCAGCTTGGAGGCGGGTTTCTACGAGCAGTACTTC
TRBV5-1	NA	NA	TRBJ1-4	CASSLQGSSTNEKLFF	TGCGCCAGCAGCTTGCAGGGTTCTTCGACTAATGAAAAACTGTTTTTT
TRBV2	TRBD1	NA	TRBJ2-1	CASSRDRGYNEQFF	TGTGCCAGCAGCAGGGACAGGGGCTACAATGAGCAGTTCTTC
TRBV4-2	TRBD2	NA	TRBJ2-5	CASSQDPSGGAGETQYF	TGTGCCAGCAGCCAAGATCCTAGCGGGGGAGCAGGGGAGACCCAGTACTTC
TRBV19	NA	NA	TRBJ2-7	CASSIDLQSYEQYF	TGTGCCAGTAGTATCGATTTACAATCCTACGAGCAGTACTTC
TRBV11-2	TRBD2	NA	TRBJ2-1	CASSLGLAGTSSYNEQFF	TGTGCCAGCAGCTTGGGACTAGCGGGAACCAGCTCCTACAATGAGCAGTTCTTC
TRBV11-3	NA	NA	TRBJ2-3	CASSTSRAGPTDTQYF	TGTGCCAGCAGCACGAGCCGGGCAGGGCCCACAGATACGCAGTATTTT
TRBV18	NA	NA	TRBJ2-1	CASSPPTRVEQFF	TGTGCCAGCTCACCACCGACCCGGGTAGAGCAGTTCTTC
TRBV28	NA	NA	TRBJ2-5	CASSLPGAQYF	TGTGCCAGCAGTTTGCCCGGGGCCCAGTACTTC
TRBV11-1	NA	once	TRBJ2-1	CASSAPRGIHYNEQFF	TGTGCCAGCAGCGCCCCTAGGGGGATCCACTACAATGAGCAGTTCTTC
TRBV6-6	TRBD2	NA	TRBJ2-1	CASSVGTIKPEQFF	TGTGCCAGCAGCGTCGGGACTATCAAGCCTGAGCAGTTCTTC
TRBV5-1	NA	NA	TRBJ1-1	CASSLALEDNTEAFF	TGCGCCAGCAGCTTGGCTCTGGAGGATAACACTGAAGCTTTCTTT
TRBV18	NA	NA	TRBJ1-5	CASSLSKGANQPQHF	TGTGCCAGCTCACTATCTAAGGGAGCCAATCAGCCCCAGCATTTT
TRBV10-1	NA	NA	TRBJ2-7	CASTSGRNYEQYF	TGCGCCAGCACGAGCGGGCGCAACTACGAGCAGTACTTC
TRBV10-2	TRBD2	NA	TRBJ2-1	CASSPGLAGGPNYNEQFF	TGCGCCAGCAGTCCCGGACTAGCGGGGGGACCGAACTACAATGAGCAGTTCTTC
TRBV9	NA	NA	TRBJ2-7	CASSARDGSYEQYF	TGTGCCAGCAGCGCGCGGGACGGATCCTACGAGCAGTACTTC
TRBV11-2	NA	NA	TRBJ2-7	CASTPGSLYEQYF	TGTGCCAGCACCCCAGGCAGCCTCTACGAGCAGTACTTC
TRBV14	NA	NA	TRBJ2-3	CASSQVASATDTQYF	TGTGCCAGCAGCCAAGTGGCTAGCGCCACAGATACGCAGTATTTT
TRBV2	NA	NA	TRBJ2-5	CASSRFGETQYF	TGTGCCAGCAGTAGGTTCGGGGAGACCCAGTACTTC
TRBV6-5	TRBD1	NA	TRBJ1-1	CASRHEGQLGTEAFF	TGTGCCAGCAGACACGAGGGACAGTTGGGTACTGAAGCTTTCTTT
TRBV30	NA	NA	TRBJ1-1	CAWSRLTGGPNEAFF	TGTGCCTGGAGCCGTCTGACAGGCGGCCCTAATGAAGCTTTCTTT
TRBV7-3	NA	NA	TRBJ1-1	CASSKQENTEAFF	TGTGCCAGCAGCAAACAGGAGAACACTGAAGCTTTCTTT
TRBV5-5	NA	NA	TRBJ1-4	CASSLQTTNEKLFF	TGTGCCAGCAGCTTACAAACAACTAATGAAAAACTGTTTTTT
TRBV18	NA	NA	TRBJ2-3	CASSRSLATDTQYF	TGTGCCAGCTCACGATCGCTAGCCACAGATACGCAGTATTTT
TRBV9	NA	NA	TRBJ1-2	CASSVDGLNNYGYTF	TGTGCCAGCAGCGTAGATGGACTGAATAACTATGGCTACACCTTC
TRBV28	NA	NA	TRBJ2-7	CATRRETPYEQYF	TGTGCCACCAGAAGGGAGACCCCCTACGAGCAGTACTTC
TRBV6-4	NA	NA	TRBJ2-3	CASSLEASRTDTQYF	TGTGCCAGCAGCCTGGAAGCGTCCCGCACAGATACGCAGTATTTT
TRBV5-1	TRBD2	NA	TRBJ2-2	CASSFYPGLAGVRSAGELFF	TGCGCCAGCAGCTTTTATCCCGGACTAGCGGGAGTTCGAAGTGCCGGGGAGCTGTTTTTT
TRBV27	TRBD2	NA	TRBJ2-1	CASSPRDYHDEQFF	TGTGCCAGCAGTCCCCGGGACTATCATGATGAGCAGTTCTTC
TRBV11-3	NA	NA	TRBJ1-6	CASSYGTEGSPLHF	TGTGCCAGCAGCTATGGGACGGAGGGTTCACCCCTCCACTTT
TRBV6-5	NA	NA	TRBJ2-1	CASSSFGSYNEQFF	TGTGCCAGCAGTTCCTTCGGGAGCTACAATGAGCAGTTCTTC
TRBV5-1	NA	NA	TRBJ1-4	CASSLAGNGEKLFF	TGCGCCAGCAGCTTGGCAGGAAACGGTGAAAAACTGTTTTTT
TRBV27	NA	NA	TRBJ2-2	CASSFIGVETGELFF	TGTGCCAGCAGTTTTATCGGTGTGGAGACCGGGGAGCTGTTTTTT
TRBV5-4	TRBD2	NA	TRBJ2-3	CASRAGGQEYTQYF	TGTGCCAGTCGAGCGGGAGGGCAGGAGTATACGCAGTATTTT
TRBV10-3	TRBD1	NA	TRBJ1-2	CAISEVQGDGYTF	TGTGCCATCAGCGAGGTCCAGGGGGATGGCTACACCTTC
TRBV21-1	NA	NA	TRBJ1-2	CASSKGASINYGYTF	TGTGCCAGCAGCAAGGGGGCCTCGATAAACTATGGCTACACCTTC